The 29 T cell receptor beta chains presented below share a single source sample, sequenced in a study of human CD8 memory T cell subsets. Libraries for TCR beta were constructed using UMI-labeled 5' RACE. TCRdb reprocessed the 5' RACE reads and reports one entry per CDR3 protein, with no DNA. This listing includes 8,500 to 10,000 distinct CDR3 sequences. Sequencing was performed on CD8+ T cells from PBMCs. These receptors all stem from a human donor in good health.

V is TRBV4-3 and J is TRBJ1-5; TCRdb designates TRBD1, a call that cannot be tested without DNA. The germline CDR1 and CDR2 sequences are LGHNA and YSLEER. The CDR3 is made up of 18 amino acids. Here the CDR3 reads CASSQEWRGLGRNQPQHF.

The rearrangement uses TRBV6-5 and TRBJ2-7; the TCRdb call, TRBD2, lacks DNA for checking. Germline V gene sequence: CDR1 MNHEY, CDR2 SVGAGI. The CDR3 runs 14 residues. CDR3 region: CASSYEGLAKEQYF.

This chain joins TRBV2 and TRBJ2-3. The germline V gene has CDR1 SNHLY and CDR2 FYNNEI. This CDR3 comprises 14 residues. The CDR3: CASSDRLSGDTQYF.

The rearrangement links TRBV7-9 to TRBJ1-1; as DNA is missing, the TRBD1 call by TCRdb cannot be tested. This CDR3 spans 15 amino acids. CDR1 is SEHNR, CDR2 FQNEAQ, per germline (reference sequence). The CDR3 loop reads CASSHGLGVNTEAFF.

V gene TRBV10-3 combines with J gene TRBJ2-5; TCRdb proposes TRBD1, but this gene call is untestable without DNA. Germline CDR1 and CDR2: ENHRY and SYGVKD. CDR3 size: 12 residues. The CDR3: CAMGQDQETQYF.

This sequence joins TRBV12-3 or TRBV12-4 and TRBJ2-7; the D call of TRBD1 rests on TCRdb alone, since no DNA is present to check it. This CDR3 has 12 residues. The CDR3 is CASGQGPYEQYF.

The chain couples TRBV20-1 to TRBJ2-7; with no DNA, the TCRdb D assignment of TRBD2 cannot be verified. This CDR3 is 14 amino acids long. Looked up from germline, CDR1 is DFQATT and CDR2 is SNEGSKA (reference sequence). The CDR3 is CSAREASLAGEEYF.

V gene TRBV25-1 combines with J gene TRBJ2-1; the D call of TRBD1 rests on TCRdb alone, since no DNA is present to check it. CDR3 length equals 16 residues. From germline, CDR1 is MGHDK and CDR2 SYGVNS. This chain's CDR3 is CASSYPARGGGIEQFF.

This chain joins TRBV28 and TRBJ2-7; TCRdb's D call, TRBD2, is unchecked because there is no DNA. Germline assignment: CDR1 MDHEN and CDR2 SYDVKM. The CDR3 has 14 amino acids. This CDR3 is CASSLFSGGWEQYF.

The CDR3 reads CASSLAGTGGTEAFF. V usage is TRBV7-3 and J usage is TRBJ1-1; TCRdb's D call, TRBD1, is unchecked because there is no DNA. The CDR3 is made up of 15 amino acids. Germline-derived CDR1 and CDR2 are SGHTA and FQGTGA.

The chain has TRBV20-1 and TRBJ2-3; the TCRdb D gene call, TRBD1, has no DNA to confirm it. Germline V gene data show CDR1 as DFQATT and CDR2 as SNEGSKA (reference sequence). This CDR3 has 15 residues. The chain's CDR3 is CSARDQQGLPDTQYF.

The rearrangement uses TRBV12-3 or TRBV12-4 and TRBJ2-5; TCRdb outputs TRBD2, but without DNA this stays unchecked. The CDR3 covers 14 residues. CDR3 sequence reads: CASSPSGYQETQYF.

This clonotype is medium-sized (0.01 to 0.1%) by frequency. The genes are TRBV7-9 and TRBJ1-1; TCRdb lists TRBD1, though no DNA is available to test this call. This CDR3 is 15 amino acids long. Germline values: CDR1 SEHNR, CDR2 FQNEAQ (reference sequence). The CDR3 protein is CASSSGQAGNTEAFF.

The V and J genes are TRBV12-5 and TRBJ2-7; TCRdb gives TRBD1 as the D gene, but with no DNA this cannot be confirmed. In germline, CDR1 is LGHNT, CDR2 FRNRAP. The CDR3 consists of 16 residues. CDR3 amino acids: CASGLAGTGRFGGQYF. Based on the CDR3 plus reference TRBV12-5 and TRBJ2-7, the full variable domain is DARVTQTPRHKVTEMGQEVTMRCQPILGHNTVFWYRQTMMQGLELLAYFRNRAPLDDSGMPKDRFSAEMPDATLATLKIQPSEPRDSAVYFCASGLAGTGRFGGQYFGPGTRLTVT.

V usage is TRBV10-3 and J usage is TRBJ2-1; the TCRdb call, TRBD2, lacks DNA for checking. CDR3 length: 15 residues. Germline V lookup: CDR1 ENHRY, CDR2 SYGVKD. The chain's CDR3 is CAISETQREGNEQFF.

J is TRBJ2-3 and V is TRBV15; lacking DNA, the TRBD1 call made by TCRdb goes unchecked. CDR3 size: 16 residues. Germline V gene lookup returns CDR1 LNHNV and CDR2 YYDKDF (reference sequence). CDR3 sequence reads: CATSRSRGTSTDTQYF.

Its frequency marks this clonotype as medium-sized. The chain uses TRBV29-1 and TRBJ2-7. From germline, CDR1 is SQVTM and CDR2 ANQGSEA. This CDR3 is 12 amino acids long. CDR3 sequence: CSVLSDHYEQYF.

This rearrangement joins TRBV20-1 to TRBJ1-6; TCRdb designates TRBD1, a call that cannot be tested without DNA. The CDR3 extends over 14 amino acids. CDR1 is DFQATT and CDR2 is SNEGSKA in the germline V gene (reference sequence). CDR3 protein: CSANPGTEYSPLHF.

V usage is TRBV7-9 and J usage is TRBJ2-5; there is no DNA to check the TCRdb D call of TRBD1. The CDR3 contains 15 residues. Germline V gives CDR1 SEHNR, CDR2 FQNEAQ (reference sequence). CDR3 amino acids: CASSPRTGGVETQYF.

The chain links TRBV20-1 to TRBJ1-2; TCRdb outputs TRBD1, but without DNA this stays unchecked. The CDR3 consists of 13 residues. Germline lookup yields CDR1 DFQATT and CDR2 SNEGSKA (reference sequence). CDR3 sequence: CSAYDREGYGYTF.

Frequency places this clonotype as medium-sized. The rearrangement joins TRBV6-2 or TRBV6-3 to TRBJ2-7; TCRdb picks TRBD2, but there is no DNA to check that call. This CDR3 spans 14 amino acids. CDR1 and CDR2 (germline): MNHEY, SVGEGT. CDR3 region: CASSYSSGSYEQYF.

The chain combines TRBV7-7 with TRBJ2-2; the TRBD1 assignment by TCRdb is unverifiable without DNA. CDR1 and CDR2 from the germline V gene are SSHAT and FNYEAQ (reference sequence). This CDR3 is built from 15 residues. CDR3 region: CASSTGTGGVWELFF.

This clonotype ranks as large in terms of frequency. This chain joins TRBV30 and TRBJ2-1; the TRBD1 assignment by TCRdb is unverifiable without DNA. The CDR3 is 14 residues long. CDR1 GTSNPN and CDR2 SVGIG come from the germline V gene (reference sequence). CDR3: CAASGTENYNEQFF.

The chain employs TRBV6-4 and TRBJ1-6; TCRdb's D call, TRBD1, is unchecked because there is no DNA. The CDR3 spans 15 residues. CDR1 and CDR2 from the germline V gene are MRHNA and SNTAGT. The CDR3 sequence is CASSDSRARGSPLHF.

This chain links TRBV7-9 with TRBJ2-1; TCRdb's D call, TRBD2, is unchecked because there is no DNA. The CDR3 contains 17 residues. Germline V gives CDR1 SEHNR, CDR2 FQNEAQ (reference sequence). The CDR3 sequence: CASSSPLGLAAYNEQFF.

This chain connects TRBV9 to TRBJ2-5. CDR1 SGDLS and CDR2 YYNGEE come from the germline V gene. CDR3 size: 14 residues. The CDR3 protein is CASSPNWGQETQYF.

The chain couples TRBV7-3 to TRBJ2-7; the TRBD1 assignment by TCRdb is unverifiable without DNA. This CDR3 spans 13 amino acids. Germline V CDR1 and CDR2: SGHTA, FQGTGA. The CDR3 protein is CASSWGTGYEQYF.

V gene TRBV5-6 combines with J gene TRBJ2-7; no DNA is available, so the TRBD1 call from TCRdb remains unchecked. In germline, CDR1 is SGHDT, CDR2 YYEEEE. The CDR3 length is 16 residues. The CDR3 protein is CASSLVSMGQGYEQYF.

V and J are TRBV4-3 and TRBJ2-2; TCRdb reports TRBD1, a call that lacks DNA to check it against. The CDR3 is made up of 14 amino acids. The germline gives CDR1 LGHNA, CDR2 YSLEER. The CDR3 spells CASSQVGATGELFF.